These T cell receptor beta chains were read from a single sample in a study of shared clonotypes between healthy human individuals. Measured with immunoSEQ multiplex PCR; TCRdb has only the in-frame clones, and not every one. The data hold roughly 1,800,000 clones, with 85% to 95% observed a single time. Sequencing was done on a sample of naive CD8+ T cells sorted from blood. These receptors were taken from a man younger than 30 in good health. CDR3s include the opening cysteine and the closing phenylalanine or tryptophan. The D gene is left open where the match is weak. Not every row has a clone size; where given, it reads once, few, many or a size class.

CDR3 DNA | CDR3 protein | J gene | V gene | D gene | clone size
TGTGCCAGCAGTCCCTCGAGCGGTAACCTGATTAATGAAAAACTGTTTTTT | CASSPSSGNLINEKLFF | TRBJ1-4 | TRBV27 | . | .
TGTGCCAGCAGTTACCCGGGACAGGGATCCTACGAGCAGTACTTC | CASSYPGQGSYEQYF | TRBJ2-7 | TRBV2 | TRBD1 | .
TGTGCCAGCAGTTATACAGGGAGTAACTATGGCTACACCTTC | CASSYTGSNYGYTF | TRBJ1-2 | TRBV27 | . | once
TGTGCCAGCAGCCCGGAGACTAGCGGGGCCACAGATACGCAGTATTTT | CASSPETSGATDTQYF | TRBJ2-3 | TRBV14 | TRBD2 | .
TGTGCCAGCAGTTTGACTAGCGCGAGCTCCTACGAGCAGTACTTC | CASSLTSASSYEQYF | TRBJ2-7 | TRBV27 | TRBD2 | .
TGCGCCAGCAGCTTGTCACAGGGCACTGAAGCTTTCTTT | CASSLSQGTEAFF | TRBJ1-1 | TRBV5-1 | . | .
TGTGCCAGCAGTTTATTTCCAGACTCCTACGAGCAGTACTTC | CASSLFPDSYEQYF | TRBJ2-7 | TRBV27 | . | .
TGTGCCAGCAGCCAGTTAACGGGACCTAACACTGAAGCTTTCTTT | CASSQLTGPNTEAFF | TRBJ1-1 | TRBV5-5 | . | .
TGTGCCAGCAGCGAGGGGACAGGGAACACTGAAGCTTTCTTT | CASSEGTGNTEAFF | TRBJ1-1 | TRBV7-9 | TRBD1 | once
TGTGCCAGCAGTGAAACCTACGTGGAAAGCTCCTACGAGCAGTACTTC | CASSETYVESSYEQYF | TRBJ2-7 | TRBV2 | . | .
TGTGCCAGTAGTAGGGGAACAGATAATTCACCCCTCCACTTT | CASSRGTDNSPLHF | TRBJ1-6 | TRBV19 | . | .
TGTGCCAGCAGCGACGAGACAGTTGGCTACACCTTC | CASSDETVGYTF | TRBJ1-2 | TRBV6-5 | . | .
TGTGCCAGCAGCTTGACAGGGACATTCGAAACAGATACGCAGTATTTT | CASSLTGTFETDTQYF | TRBJ2-3 | TRBV7-9 | TRBD1 | .
TGTGCCAGCAGCTTGGGGGTATACGAGCAGTACTTC | CASSLGVYEQYF | TRBJ2-7 | TRBV7-9 | . | .
TGTGCCAGCAGTTTCGCTGGGAGGGCAGATACGCAGTATTTT | CASSFAGRADTQYF | TRBJ2-3 | TRBV6-5 | TRBD2 | .
TGTGCCAGCAGCGCCGGCGAGGGGCCTCCGGGCACCGGGGAGCTGTTTTTT | CASSAGEGPPGTGELFF | TRBJ2-2 | TRBV9 | . | once
TGTGCCAGCTCACCCCAAGTCCAGCGAGATCCCTACGAGCAGTACTTC | CASSPQVQRDPYEQYF | TRBJ2-7 | TRBV18 | . | once
TGTGCCAGCAGCCAGACTAGCGAAGTGGTCGAGCAGTACTTC | CASSQTSEVVEQYF | TRBJ2-7 | TRBV27 | TRBD2 | once
TGTGCCAGCAGAAGGACAGGGGGCTACAATGAGCAGTTCTTC | CASRRTGGYNEQFF | TRBJ2-1 | TRBV6-5 | TRBD1 | .
TGCGCCAGCAGCCAAGTAACTAGCGGGAGCAGTGAGCAGTTCTTC | CASSQVTSGSSEQFF | TRBJ2-1 | TRBV4-3 | TRBD2 | .
TGTGCCTGGAGTTCACAGGGGGATGGCTACACCTTC | CAWSSQGDGYTF | TRBJ1-2 | TRBV30 | TRBD1 | .
TGTGCCAGCAGCGTGGGTGGCGGAGGTAGAACTGAAGCTTTCTTT | CASSVGGGGRTEAFF | TRBJ1-1 | TRBV9 | . | .
TGTGCCAGCAGCGTTAGCGGGGGAGTCTACGAGCAGTACTTC | CASSVSGGVYEQYF | TRBJ2-7 | TRBV9 | TRBD2 | .
TGTGCCAGCAGTTATGGAGAGACAGCCACTAACTATGGCTACACCTTC | CASSYGETATNYGYTF | TRBJ1-2 | TRBV6-5 | . | .
TGTGCCAGTAGTATTAAGGCGGGAGGGACCTACGAGCAGTACTTC | CASSIKAGGTYEQYF | TRBJ2-7 | TRBV19 | TRBD2 | .
TGTGCCAGCAGTTTTAGGCTGAACACTGAAGCTTTCTTT | CASSFRLNTEAFF | TRBJ1-1 | TRBV28 | . | once
TGTGCCAGCAGTGTAGCGGGAGGGGTTGAGCAGTTCTTC | CASSVAGGVEQFF | TRBJ2-1 | TRBV2 | TRBD2 | .
TGTGCCAGCAGCCTCGGGACAGCTTACGAGCAGTACTTC | CASSLGTAYEQYF | TRBJ2-7 | TRBV27 | TRBD1 | .
TGTGCCAGCAGCTGGGTAGGGGACTCAGCTAACTATGGCTACACCTTC | CASSWVGDSANYGYTF | TRBJ1-2 | TRBV28 | . | .
TGCGCCAGCAGCCTGGAGGGTACGGACATTCAGTACTTC | CASSLEGTDIQYF | TRBJ2-4 | TRBV5-1 | . | once
TGTGCCTGGAGTGTCTCGGGGGTGAACACTGAAGCTTTCTTT | CAWSVSGVNTEAFF | TRBJ1-1 | TRBV30 | . | .